The 11 T cell receptor beta chains presented below share a single source sample, sequenced in a study of T-cell reconstitution after alpha-beta-depleted transplantation in children. No antigen is known for these receptors. Study results and caveats: Newly made T cells mostly supplied T-cell counts and diversity one year after transplant.

Preparation of the TCRbeta library was carried out with unique molecular identifiers. TCRdb analysed the PCR reads with MiXCR anew, one entry per CDR3 protein. The top ten clones hold about 9.1% of a sample with 250,000 to 300,000 distinct CDR3 sequences, roughly 7.8% of them seen once. The sequenced sample was peripheral blood, obtained 360 days after TCRalphabeta/CD19-depleted stem cell transplant. These TCRs come from a female patient between 2 and 15 years old who had a stem cell transplant for Fanconi anemia, so the T cells may come from the graft donor.

This clonotype was counted ten times or more. The V gene is TRBV4-2, the J gene TRBJ2-5; D is ambiguous. Germline assignment: CDR1 LGHNA and CDR2 YNFKEQ. The CDR3 has 14 residues. Trimming pared 4 bases from V and 0 bases from J, leaving 9 bases between. The CDR3 loop reads CASSPNWNQETQYF. For the CDR3, the DNA is TGTGCCAGCAGCCCTAACTGGAACCAAGAGACCCAGTACTTC.

This clonotype was counted many times. The V call is TRBV27, the J call TRBJ2-1; 8 bases align to TRBD1. This CDR3 has 15 amino acids. The germline V gene has CDR1 MNHEY and CDR2 SMNVEV (reference sequence). V lost 3 bases, J lost 6 bases, and 7 bases stayed unmatched. DNA for the CDR3: TGTGCCAGCAGTTTCGGGACAGGACCAGTCAATGAGCAGTTCTTC. Encoded protein: CASSFGTGPVNEQFF.

The CDR3 protein is CASRLGGGKNTEAFF. CDR3 sequence (DNA): TGTGCAAGTCGCTTAGGGGGGGGAAAGAACACTGAAGCTTTCTTT. The chain is built from TRBV12-2 and TRBJ1-1; TRBD1 was called by the table and not checked on the DNA. TRBV12-2 is designated a pseudogene. There are 15 residues in the CDR3.

This chain uses TRBV4-1 with TRBJ2-3; no firm D call. Deletions cut 1 base from V and 0 bases from J, with 5 bases between. CDR1 is MGHRA and CDR2 is YSYEKL in the germline V gene. The CDR3 is 14 amino acids. Here the CDR3 DNA reads TGCGCCAGCAGCCAAGTGAGGAGCACAGATACGCAGTATTTT. This gives the protein CASSQVRSTDTQYF.

Many counts were recorded for this clonotype. The chain is built from TRBV20-1 and TRBJ2-7; D call uncertain. The CDR3 has 12 residues. Per the germline V gene, CDR1 is DFQATT and CDR2 is SNEGSKA (reference sequence). V lost 4 bases and J 2 bases, leaving 9 bases between the germline ends. CDR3 loop: CSAMFIAYEQYF. CDR3 sequence (DNA): TGCAGTGCTATGTTTATAGCCTACGAGCAGTACTTC.

The table lists this clonotype with many counts. The chain combines TRBV6-5 with TRBJ2-5; possible D gene TRBD1, 5 bases. In germline, CDR1 is MNHEY, CDR2 SVGAGI. V dropped 6 bases and J dropped 4 bases, with 6 bases sitting between them. The CDR3 has 11 residues. CDR3 nucleotide sequence: TGTGCCAGCAGGCAGGGAGAGACCCAGTACTTC. Translating it yields CASRQGETQYF.

This clonotype was observed at least ten times. This rearrangement joins TRBV15 to TRBJ1-1, with D possibly being TRBD1 (6 bases). This CDR3 has 12 residues. Germline lookup yields CDR1 LNHNV and CDR2 YYDKDF (reference sequence). V lost 8 bases and J 0 bases, leaving 7 bases between the germline ends. The CDR3 DNA follows: TGTGCCACCGGACAGATGAACACTGAAGCTTTCTTT. Its protein product is CATGQMNTEAFF.

This clonotype appeared a few times. DNA for the CDR3: TGCGCCAGCAGCTCACTAGCGGGCTCCTACGAGCAGTACTTC. Translation gives CASSSLAGSYEQYF. The chain links TRBV5-1 to TRBJ2-7; 9 bases agree with TRBD2. The CDR3 spans 14 residues. Unmatched junction bases numbered 1, after V lost 3 bases and J lost 0 bases. Germline CDR1 SGHRS, CDR2 YFSETQ.

This clonotype has only a few counts. The CDR3 region is CASSPPLATQYF. For the CDR3, the DNA is TGTGCCAGCAGCCCCCCGTTGGCTACGCAGTATTTT. The V gene is TRBV7-2, the J gene TRBJ2-3, with unresolved D. The V end was cut by 5 bases, the J end by 8 bases, with 11 bases between. The germline V gene encodes CDR1 SGHTA and CDR2 FQGNSA. CDR3 size: 12 residues.

This sequence joins TRBV18 and TRBJ2-4, with a weak D call TRBD2 (6 bases). CDR3 size: 17 residues. From germline, CDR1 is KGHSH and CDR2 LQKENI. V gave up 2 bases and J gave up 0 bases, with 14 bases separating them. This CDR3 is CASSPRGGAGAKNIQYF. CDR3 nucleotide sequence: TGTGCCAGCTCACCAAGGGGAGGAGCCGGAGCCAAAAACATTCAGTACTTC.

At least ten counts were recorded for this clonotype. This chain connects TRBV7-2 to TRBJ2-1, with 14 bases lining up with TRBD2. The germline V gene encodes CDR1 SGHTA and CDR2 FQGNSA. The junction had 4 bases not matched to a gene; V was cut back by 5 bases and J by 7 bases. There are 15 residues in the CDR3. CDR3 residues: CASSLGTSGRNEQFF. The CDR3 nucleotides read TGTGCCAGCAGCCTAGGGACTAGCGGGAGAAATGAGCAGTTCTTC.